Each of the 18 T cell receptor beta chains below was sequenced from the same sample in a study of CD4 and CD8 cells across lung adenocarcinoma regions. One entry per CDR3 protein results from TCRdb running MiXCR on the PCR reads. This sample has around 25,000 distinct CDR3 sequences, with approximately 51% found just once. Material for sequencing was CD8+ T cells from the center of a lung tumor. The receptor set was obtained from a male donor with lung adenocarcinoma. The CD4 and CD8 labels of this study may be unreliable.

On this clonotype: An end of the junction does not agree with germline; a read error may underlie this. This sequence joins TRBV27 and TRBJ2-4, with D tentatively TRBD2 (5 bases). The CDR3 consists of 13 residues. Germline-derived CDR1 and CDR2 are MNHEY and SMNVEV (reference sequence). The CDR3 coding sequence is TGTGCCACCCGGCTGGGAGCCACAAACATTCAGTATTTC. Its protein is CATRLGATNIQYF.

This clonotype is a singleton in its sample. The genes are TRBV6-1 and TRBJ2-4, with no clear D. Trimming removed 3 bases at V and 7 bases at J, with 19 bases between. The germline gives CDR1 MNHNS, CDR2 SASEGT. The CDR3 extends over 16 amino acids. In DNA, the CDR3 is TGTGCCAGCAGTGACCTCAGAGACGGCGAGAGGAACATTCAGTACTTC. This encodes CASSDLRDGERNIQYF.

This clonotype was observed many times. V is TRBV27 and J is TRBJ2-3, with 7 bases that match TRBD1. CDR1 and CDR2 from the germline V gene are MNHEY and SMNVEV (reference sequence). V gave up 5 bases and J gave up 2 bases; unmatched junction bases: 10. The CDR3 is 16 residues long. In nucleotides, the CDR3 is TGTGCCAGCAGTACAGGACAGGATTACTTCACAGATACGCAGTATTTT. It codes for CASSTGQDYFTDTQYF.

The chain recombines TRBV11-3 with TRBJ2-1; TRBD2 agrees at 7 bases. This CDR3 region has 15 residues. Germline V lookup: CDR1 SGHNT, CDR2 YENEEA. J was trimmed by 0 bases and V by 1 base; bases with no gene match: 0. The CDR3 loop is CASSLGTSSYNEQFF. The CDR3 DNA reads TGTGCCAGCAGCTTAGGGACTAGCTCCTACAATGAGCAGTTCTTC. Drawing the rest from reference TRBV11-3 and TRBJ2-1, the complete variable domain is EAGVVQSPRYKIIEKKQPVAFWCNPISGHNTLYWYLQNLGQGPELLIRYENEEAVDDSQLPKDRFSAERLKGVDSTLKIQPAELGDSAVYLCASSLGTSSYNEQFFGPGTRLTVL.

This clonotype has more than one count but fewer than ten. This chain's CDR3 is CATSRDPTGEADTQYF. The DNA for the CDR3 is TGTGCCACCAGCAGAGACCCGACAGGGGAGGCAGATACGCAGTATTTT. This chain connects TRBV15 to TRBJ2-3; 8 bases are shared with TRBD1. V lost 0 bases to trimming and J lost 4 bases; unmatched junction nucleotides: 6. CDR1 LNHNV and CDR2 YYDKDF come from the germline V gene (reference sequence). The CDR3 spans 16 residues.

The gene calls are TRBV11-2 and TRBJ2-4, with 11 positions matching TRBD2. Germline trimming cut 3 bases from V and 13 bases from J; bases unmatched to any gene: 14. Germline assignment: CDR1 SGHAT and CDR2 FQNNGV. CDR3 size: 16 residues. The CDR3 loop reads CASSFGLLAGVNEQYF. The CDR3 DNA is TGTGCCAGCAGCTTTGGGTTACTAGCGGGAGTCAATGAGCAGTACTTC.

The CDR3 coding sequence is TGTGCCAGCAGACTAGGGGGACAGTACTACAATGAGCAGTTCTTC. It codes for CASRLGGQYYNEQFF. The chain uses TRBV11-2 and TRBJ2-1; TRBD1 agrees at 7 bases. Germline CDR1 SGHAT, CDR2 FQNNGV. The CDR3 sequence is 15 residues long. V lost 6 bases, J lost 3 bases, and 8 bases stayed unmatched.

This clonotype was seen only a few times. The chain couples TRBV6-1 to TRBJ2-4, with a weak D call TRBD1 (5 bases). Germline V gene data show CDR1 as MNHNS and CDR2 as SASEGT. The ends were cut back, 7 bases at V and 0 bases at J, with 13 bases in the middle. This CDR3 contains 15 residues. The CDR3 reads CASIDSLLAKNIQYF. DNA for the CDR3: TGTGCCAGCATAGACAGCCTTTTAGCCAAAAACATTCAGTACTTC.

Concerning this clonotype: At one boundary the junction diverges from the germline segment, which might be a read error. The chain couples TRBV6-5 to TRBJ1-5, with D possibly being TRBD1 (5 bases). Germline V lookup: CDR1 MNHEY, CDR2 SVGAGI. The CDR3 sequence is 13 residues long. The DNA of the CDR3 is TGTGCCAGCAATTGGGGGTACAATCAGCCCCTGCATTTT. Amino acid sequence: CASNWGYNQPLHF.

This clonotype was counted a few times. The chain recombines TRBV20-1 with TRBJ2-1, with unresolved D. The CDR3 is 14 residues long. Germline V gene lookup returns CDR1 DFQATT and CDR2 SNEGSKA (reference sequence). Between the trimmed V and J ends, which lost 5 bases and 0 bases, there was a span of 11 bases. The DNA of the CDR3 is TGCAGTGCTGCATCTAGGAGCTCCTACAATGAGCAGTTCTTC. Its protein product is CSAASRSSYNEQFF.

The chain is built from TRBV9 and TRBJ2-5; the match to TRBD1 covers 8 bases. Germline V lookup: CDR1 SGDLS, CDR2 YYNGEE. CDR3 length: 15 amino acids. V lost 2 bases and J lost 1; bases outside the gene matches: 4. CDR3 bases: TGTGCCAGCAGCGTGCAGGGGACAGGCCAAGAGACCCAGTACTTC. It specifies CASSVQGTGQETQYF.

There are a few counts of this clonotype. V usage is TRBV12-3 or TRBV12-4 and J usage is TRBJ1-2, with 7 bases fitting TRBD1. The V and J ends lost 6 bases and 8 bases, in that order; junction bases with no gene match: 9. This CDR3 contains 13 residues. The CDR3 loop reads CASSRDRAGGYTF. The CDR3 nucleotides are TGTGCCAGCAGCCGCGACAGGGCCGGGGGCTACACCTTC.

Remarks on this clonotype: The final CDR3 position lacks the conserved phenylalanine or tryptophan, pointing to a likely read error. Because the CDR3's place on the DNA is in doubt, the DNA is left out and the CDR3 is given as listed by TCRdb. The rearrangement uses TRBV27 and TRBJ2-5; the table's TRBD1 call for D was not verified on the DNA. Termini included, the CDR3 measures 15 amino acids. Per germline, CDR1 MNHEY and CDR2 SMNVEV (reference sequence). The CDR3 region is CASSPGRGRQETRHS.

This clonotype was detected many times. This chain joins TRBV27 and TRBJ2-5, with D uncertain. With the DNA end fitting TRBJ2-7 better, the J assignment may be wrong. This CDR3 is 11 amino acids long. Per the germline V gene, CDR1 is MNHEY and CDR2 is SMNVEV (reference sequence). The chain's CDR3 is CASRYGYEQYF. In DNA, the CDR3 is TGTGCCAGCCGTTACGGGTACGAGCAGTACTTC.

This clonotype occurred a few times. Since a much larger clone is just one base distant, this may be a read error. This chain links TRBV7-8 with TRBJ2-1, with D possibly TRBD2 on 5 matching bases. The CDR3 covers 14 residues. Germline CDR1 and CDR2: SGHVS and FQNEAQ. In DNA, the CDR3 is TGTGCCAGCAGCTTTAGGCGGGCCTACAATGAGCAGCTCTTC. Translating it yields CASSFRRAYNEQLF.

In this sample, this clonotype turned up many times. The gene calls are TRBV25-1 and TRBJ2-5; D perhaps matches TRBD1 (5 bases). The CDR3 is 12 amino acids. The germline gives CDR1 MGHDK, CDR2 SYGVNS. V was cut by 6 bases and J by 1 base, with 6 bases left in between. CDR3 sequence: CASRDTQETQYF. CDR3 DNA: TGTGCCAGCAGGGACACCCAAGAGACCCAGTACTTC.

V usage is TRBV6-5 and J usage is TRBJ2-1; TRBD2 agrees at 7 bases. The CDR3 covers 15 residues. In germline, CDR1 is MNHEY, CDR2 SVGAGI. Trimming removed 0 bases from V and 5 bases from J; junction bases left unmatched: 4. CDR3 nucleotides: TGTGCCAGCAGTTACTCGGGAGGGACCCACAATGAGCAGTTCTTC. Translation: CASSYSGGTHNEQFF.

A word on this clonotype: The junction and the germline gene differ at one end; a read error may be behind it. The chain couples TRBV6-1 to TRBJ2-4; perhaps D is TRBD1 or TRBD2 (5 bases each). The CDR3 is 14 residues long. The V gene's germline CDR1 is MNHNS and CDR2 SASEGT. CDR3 sequence (DNA): TGTGCCGTCTCGGGGCAACGGGCCAAAGACATTCAGTATTTC. It codes for CAVSGQRAKDIQYF.